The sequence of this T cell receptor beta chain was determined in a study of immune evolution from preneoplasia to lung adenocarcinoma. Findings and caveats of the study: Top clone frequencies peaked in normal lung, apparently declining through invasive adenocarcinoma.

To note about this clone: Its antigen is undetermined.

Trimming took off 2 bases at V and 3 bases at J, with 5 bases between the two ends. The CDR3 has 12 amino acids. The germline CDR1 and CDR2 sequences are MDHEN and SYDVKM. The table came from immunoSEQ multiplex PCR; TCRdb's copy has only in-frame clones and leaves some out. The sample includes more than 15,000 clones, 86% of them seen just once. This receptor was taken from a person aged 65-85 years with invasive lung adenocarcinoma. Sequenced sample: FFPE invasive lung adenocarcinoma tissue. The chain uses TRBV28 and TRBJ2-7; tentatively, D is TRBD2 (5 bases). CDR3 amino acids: CASSLRDYEQYF. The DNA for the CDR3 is TGTGCCAGCAGTTTACGGGACTACGAGCAGTACTTC. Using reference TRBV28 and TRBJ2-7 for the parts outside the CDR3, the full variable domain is DVKVTQSSRYLVKRTGEKVFLECVQDMDHENMFWYRQDPGLGLRLIYFSYDVKMKEKGDIPEGYSVSREKKERFSLILESASTNQTSMYLCASSLRDYEQYFGPGTRLTVT.